This TCR beta chain was sequenced for a study of CD8 T cells in ankylosing spondylitis. Study conclusions and caveats: Reportedly, disease-linked clones are significantly enriched in ankylosing spondylitis patients' matched synovial fluid. One TCR beta motif, made up of eight or nine highly homologous variants, appeared characteristic of ankylosing spondylitis blood.

This clonotype was counted a few times. What it recognizes is unknown. With 6 bases removed from V and 1 base from J, the gap between germline ends came to 14 bases. CDR3 length equals 14 residues. Germline V CDR1 and CDR2: DFQATT, SNEGSKA (reference sequence). Each CDR3 protein is one row after TCRdb ran MiXCR on the 5' RACE reads. The data show a few hundred thousand distinct CDR3 sequences, around 21% seen once. This chain links TRBV20-1 with TRBJ2-3; possible D gene TRBD2, 6 bases. The sequenced sample consisted of blood, either unsorted or a sorted T cell fraction (not recorded which). This receptor was taken from a female donor with ankylosing spondylitis or in good health (not recorded which). In DNA form, the CDR3 reads TGCAGTGCACCTCTAGCGCGAGGCACAGATACGCAGTATTTT. Translation: CSAPLARGTDTQYF.